This T cell receptor (beta chain) was documented in a study of T cells in Graves' hyperthyroidism and ophthalmopathy. From RNA transcripts, TCR beta CDR3 regions were amplified. TCR CDR3 regions were first amplified by RT-PCR with HTBI primers. Using its own MiXCR run on the multiplex PCR reads, TCRdb lists one record per CDR3 protein. The sample lists fewer than 750,000 distinct CDR3 sequences; about 45% were seen once. The CDR3 is 14 residues long. Germline V gene sequence: CDR1 LNHNV, CDR2 YYDKDF (reference sequence). V gave up 5 bases and J gave up 8 bases, with 18 bases separating them. The source is a woman younger than 30 with Graves' hyperthyroidism. Sequencing was carried out using peripheral blood or thyroid tissue (not recorded which). The rearrangement uses TRBV15 and TRBJ1-2; tentative D call: TRBD1 (6 bases). This CDR3 is CATSPYGGREGYTF. The CDR3 region has the DNA TGTGCCACCAGCCCTTATGGGGGCCGAGAGGGCTACACCTTC.